The 24 T cell receptor beta chains listed next were all sequenced from one sample in a study of breast tumors, draining lymph nodes, adjacent tissues. TCRdb reanalysed the multiplex PCR reads using MiXCR and keeps one entry per CDR3 protein. The table includes about 89,000 distinct CDR3 sequences, approximately 28% detected once. Axillary draining lymph nodes of breast cancer patients supplied the node samples. What was sequenced was axillary lymph node tissue. These receptors were collected from a female donor with breast cancer. Some clones in this sample may be carry-over from other donors' samples.

This clonotype was seen a handful of times. V usage is TRBV2 and J usage is TRBJ1-1; unclear D gene. Trimming cost V 2 bases and J 4 bases, with 5 bases left between them. This CDR3 has 12 residues. Germline V gene data show CDR1 as SNHLY and CDR2 as FYNNEI. CDR3 protein: CASSELFTEAFF. The DNA for the CDR3 is TGTGCCAGCAGTGAACTGTTCACTGAAGCTTTCTTT.

There are many counts of this clonotype. The chain combines TRBV5-1 with TRBJ2-7; no definite D call. The CDR3 contains 13 residues. CDR1 and CDR2 from the germline V gene are SGHRS and YFSETQ. Trimming stripped 5 bases from V and 7 bases from J, with 16 bases between. The CDR3 region has the DNA TGCGCCAGCAGTGAGAAGGGTTTGGGGGAGCAGTACTTC. The encoded protein is CASSEKGLGEQYF.

With regard to this clonotype: One end of the junction is discordant with germline, which a read error may explain. The chain is built from TRBV6-2 or TRBV6-3 and TRBJ2-5, with a weak D call TRBD1 (6 bases). The CDR3 loop spans 18 amino acids. Germline assignment: CDR1 MNHEY and CDR2 SVGEGT. The CDR3 region is CASSHSRFTGISGETQYF. For the CDR3, the DNA is TGTGCCAGCAGTCACTCGCGGTTTACAGGGATTAGTGGGGAGACCCAGTACTTC.

This clonotype was seen ten or more times. V and J are TRBV4-3 and TRBJ2-5; TRBD2 agrees at 9 bases. The CDR3 has 15 amino acids. The trim removed 1 base at V and 5 bases at J, leaving 5 bases unmatched. Germline assignment: CDR1 LGHNA and CDR2 YSLEER. The CDR3 region is CASSQGGTSYETQYF. The CDR3 DNA reads TGCGCCAGCAGCCAAGGCGGGACTAGCTATGAGACCCAGTACTTC.

In the case of this clonotype: A read error may account for a junction end that differs from germline. In DNA form, the CDR3 reads TGCGCCGGCAGCCCCGGCGGGGGGGGTGGAAACACCCTATATTTT. This sequence encodes CAGSPGGGGGNTLYF. The chain combines TRBV4-1 with TRBJ1-3; the D gene is possibly TRBD1 (5 bases). The V gene's germline CDR1 is MGHRA and CDR2 YSYEKL. This CDR3 has 15 amino acids.

The chain links TRBV5-4 to TRBJ2-3, with TRBD2 matching 11 bases. Germline CDR1 and CDR2: SGHNT and YYREEE (reference sequence). Trimming removed 4 bases from V and 6 bases from J; junction bases left unmatched: 4. The CDR3 spans 14 residues. DNA for the CDR3: TGTGCCAGCAGCATACTAGCGGGAGCCGATACGCAGTATTTT. This sequence encodes CASSILAGADTQYF.

There are many counts of this clonotype. The rearrangement joins TRBV18 to TRBJ2-7; 7 bases line up with TRBD1. CDR3 length: 12 residues. Germline V gene sequence: CDR1 KGHSH, CDR2 LQKENI. V lost 4 bases, J lost 3 bases, and 0 bases stayed unmatched. The CDR3 DNA reads TGTGCCAGCTCACACAGGGGCTACGAGCAGTACTTC. Translation: CASSHRGYEQYF. The full variable domain, rest sourced from reference TRBV18 and TRBJ2-7, is NAGVMQNPRHLVRRRGQEARLRCSPMKGHSHVYWYRQLPEEGLKFMVYLQKENIIDESGMPKERFSAEFPKEGPSILRIQQVVRGDSAAYFCASSHRGYEQYFGPGTRLTVT.

This clonotype showed up just a few times. The gene calls are TRBV5-1 and TRBJ1-1; tentative D call: TRBD1 (6 bases). The CDR3 totals 14 residues. Germline CDR1 reads SGHRS; CDR2 reads YFSETQ. V was pared by 1 base and J by 3 bases, with 10 bases between. The CDR3 coding sequence is TGCGCCAGCAGCTTGATACCAGGGGACACTGAAGCTTTCTTT. Its translation is CASSLIPGDTEAFF.

As to this clonotype: A much larger clone differs by one base, so this may be a read error. V is TRBV10-3 and J is TRBJ1-1; D not certain. The CDR3 runs to 13 residues. Looked up from germline, CDR1 is ENHRY and CDR2 is SYGVKD. In DNA, the CDR3 is TGTGCCATCAGTAGTCCCAGGAACACTGAAGCTTCCTTT. It specifies CAISSPRNTEASF.

At least ten counts were recorded for this clonotype. A single base separates this from a much larger clone, so it may be a read error. V gene TRBV20-1 combines with J gene TRBJ2-5, with 7 bases aligning to TRBD2. V lost 1 base, J lost 13 bases, and 15 bases stayed unmatched. The CDR3 loop spans 14 amino acids. Germline CDR1 is DFQATT and CDR2 is SNEGSKA (reference sequence). This CDR3 is CSARGPLAGALTYF. As DNA, the CDR3 is TGCAGTGCTAGAGGTCCGCTGGCGGGAGCCCTCACGTACTTC.

About this clonotype itself: The junction differs from germline at one of its ends, possibly a read error. V gene TRBV12-3 or TRBV12-4 combines with J gene TRBJ2-3; D call uncertain. The CDR3 length is 11 residues. DNA of the CDR3: TGTGCCGGCAGTTTTCAGGATACGCAGTGTTTT. Translating gives CAGSFQDTQCF.

This clonotype was seen many times. This chain uses TRBV7-2 with TRBJ2-2, with 7 bases identical to TRBD2. J was trimmed by 0 bases and V by 4 bases; bases with no gene match: 5. The V gene's germline CDR1 is SGHTA and CDR2 FQGNSA. The CDR3 is 16 amino acids. CDR3: CASSSTSAANTGELFF. In DNA, the CDR3 is TGTGCCAGCAGCTCTACTAGCGCCGCGAACACCGGGGAGCTGTTTTTT.

This clonotype occurred many times. For the CDR3, the DNA is TGTGCCAGCACCCCTGGGGCGGACCCCAACACCGGGGAGCTGTTTTTT. It codes for CASTPGADPNTGELFF. The chain recombines TRBV5-5 with TRBJ2-2; D perhaps matches TRBD1 (5 bases). Germline V lookup: CDR1 SGHKS, CDR2 YYEKEE (reference sequence). Trimming removed 6 bases at V and 2 bases at J, with 17 bases between. The CDR3 has 16 amino acids.

The table lists this clonotype with many counts. The V gene is TRBV7-9, the J gene TRBJ2-5; 12 bases agree with TRBD2. This CDR3 is built from 14 residues. V gave up 5 bases and J gave up 4 bases; unmatched junction bases: 2. The germline V gene encodes CDR1 SEHNR and CDR2 FQNEAQ (reference sequence). CDR3 in DNA: TGTGCCAGCAGCACGGGACTAGCGGGAGAGACCCAGTACTTC. This sequence encodes CASSTGLAGETQYF.

As for this clonotype: At one boundary the junction diverges from the germline segment, which might be a read error. Here the CDR3 reads CNARDSGIGRLAIQETQYF. Written as DNA, the CDR3 is TGCAATGCTAGGGATTCAGGGATTGGGCGACTAGCGATCCAAGAGACCCAGTACTTC. J is TRBJ2-5 and V is TRBV20-1, with 8 nucleotides matching TRBD2. The CDR3 length is 19 residues. Germline V gene data show CDR1 as DFQATT and CDR2 as SNEGSKA (reference sequence).

In the case of this clonotype: At one end, the junction sequence differs from germline, possibly due to a read error. CDR3 DNA: TGTGCCAGCAGCGCCGGGACGCCCCGAGTCGAGACCGAGTACTTC. Translated, it gives CASSAGTPRVETEYF. The chain couples TRBV5-4 to TRBJ2-5, with D possibly called TRBD1 or TRBD2 (5 bases each). The CDR3 length is 15 residues. Germline V lookup: CDR1 SGHNT, CDR2 YYREEE (reference sequence).

Turning to this clonotype: No DNA is shown, since the ends of the CDR3 on it are uncertain; the CDR3 is the one TCRdb lists. The chain has TRBV18 and TRBJ2-2; whether TRBD1, the table's D call, matches the DNA was not checked. CDR1 is KGHSH and CDR2 is LQKENI in the germline V gene. The CDR3 comprises 19 residues, both ends counted. The chain's CDR3 is CASSPTGPEGEQYFGELFF.

This clonotype was observed at least ten times. The rearrangement links TRBV12-3 or TRBV12-4 to TRBJ1-6; no clear D. Trimming cost V 3 bases and J 8 bases, with 11 bases left between them. CDR3 size: 14 residues. The CDR3 loop is CASSFKVNDSPLHF. The CDR3 DNA sequence: TGTGCCAGCAGTTTCAAAGTTAACGATTCACCCCTCCACTTT.

For this clonotype: Since a much larger clone is just one base distant, this may be a read error. The chain is built from TRBV28 and TRBJ2-6, with D maybe TRBD1 (5 bases). Germline assignment: CDR1 MDHEN and CDR2 SYDVKM. The CDR3 contains 15 residues. The CDR3 DNA follows: TGTGCCAGTGCCACAGATGAGTCTGGGGCCAACGTCCCGACTTTC. Its protein is CASATDESGANVPTF. Drawing the rest from reference TRBV28 and TRBJ2-6, the complete variable domain is DVKVTQSSRYLVKRTGEKVFLECVQDMDHENMFWYRQDPGLGLRLIYFSYDVKMKEKGDIPEGYSVSREKKERFSLILESASTNQTSMYLCASATDESGANVPTFGAGSRLTVL.

The chain uses TRBV7-2 and TRBJ1-4, with D perhaps TRBD1 (5 bases). This CDR3 is built from 15 residues. V was trimmed by 5 bases and J by 1 base, leaving 11 bases between them. Germline V CDR1 and CDR2: SGHTA, FQGNSA. The CDR3 DNA follows: TGTGCCAGCAGCAGCGGTACAGGAACTAATGAAAAACTGTTTTTT. It codes for CASSSGTGTNEKLFF.

In its sample, this clonotype was seen many times. J is TRBJ2-7 and V is TRBV12-3 or TRBV12-4; 7 nucleotides align to TRBD2. V was clipped by 5 bases and J by 0 bases; unmatched bases: 10. The length of the CDR3 is 16 residues. The CDR3 spells CASSTRSTSSSYEQYF. CDR3 DNA sequence: TGTGCCAGCAGTACCAGATCGACTAGCAGCTCCTACGAGCAGTACTTC.

This clonotype was recorded at least ten times. This chain uses TRBV5-1 with TRBJ2-3; tentative D call: TRBD2 (6 bases). Trimming pared 0 bases from V and 0 bases from J, leaving 8 bases between. Germline V gene data show CDR1 as SGHRS and CDR2 as YFSETQ. This CDR3 comprises 15 residues. The CDR3 sequence: CASSLGGTSTDTQYF. Here the CDR3 DNA reads TGCGCCAGCAGCTTGGGCGGGACTAGCACAGATACGCAGTATTTT.

The gene calls are TRBV2 and TRBJ2-5, with D possibly being TRBD2 (5 bases). The CDR3 spans 16 residues. Germline V gene lookup returns CDR1 SNHLY and CDR2 FYNNEI. Deletions cut 6 bases from V and 9 bases from J, with 26 bases between. The CDR3 is CASRQAESSSNQPQYF. The CDR3 coding sequence is TGTGCCAGCAGGCAAGCAGAGAGTTCTAGCAATCAGCCCCAGTACTTC. Variable domain in full (rest from reference TRBV2 and TRBJ2-5): EPEVTQTPSHQVTQMGQEVILRCVPISNHLYFYWYRQILGQKVEFLVSFYNNEISEKSEIFDDQFSVERPDGSNFTLKIRSTKLEDSAMYFCASRQAESSSNQPQYFGPGTRLLVL.

The chain combines TRBV16 with TRBJ2-7; 7 positions agree with TRBD1. This CDR3 has 15 amino acids. Germline lookup yields CDR1 KGHSY and CDR2 FQNENV. V dropped 0 bases and J dropped 1; count of bases not matched to a gene: 3. DNA for the CDR3: TGTGCCAGCAGCCAATCCCGGACAGGTTCCTACGAGCAGTACTTC. Its translation: CASSQSRTGSYEQYF.